This entry lists 27 T cell receptor beta chains sequenced from one sample in a study of glioma-infiltrating T cells. The iRepertoire nested amplicon-rescue multiplex PCR amplified TCR alpha and beta CDR3s from RNA. TCRdb reanalysed the multiplex PCR reads using MiXCR and keeps one entry per CDR3 protein. The sample consists of a few hundred thousand distinct CDR3 sequences, around 45% of them appearing once. Sequenced input: glioma tissue, nonneoplastic brain tissue, or PBMCs (not recorded which). The receptors come from a human donor with low-grade glioma or glioblastoma, undergoing nonglioma brain surgery, or in good health (not recorded which).

The chain employs TRBV19 and TRBJ1-1; 9 bases are shared with TRBD1. Germline CDR1 reads LNHDA; CDR2 reads SQIVND (reference sequence). V shed 5 bases and J 1 base; nucleotides not matched to a gene: 5. This CDR3 region has 15 residues. The CDR3 DNA is TGTGCCAGTAGTCGACGGACAGGGGCGAACACTGAAGCTTTCTTT. Translated: CASSRRTGANTEAFF.

Worth noting for this clonotype: With a much larger clone just one base away, this may be a read error. This chain connects TRBV20-1 to TRBJ1-2, with TRBD1 identical over 9 bases. The germline V gene has CDR1 DFQATT and CDR2 SNEGSKA (reference sequence). The CDR3 is 13 residues long. J gave up 7 bases and V 6 bases, and 9 bases lay outside the gene matches. CDR3 protein: CSADLSTGGGYTF. For the CDR3, the DNA is TGCAGTGCCGATCTATCGACAGGGGGTGGCTACACCTTC.

This clonotype occurred a few times. The V and J genes are TRBV4-2 and TRBJ2-1; 8 nucleotides match TRBD2. CDR3 length equals 15 residues. CDR1 is LGHNA and CDR2 is YNFKEQ in the germline V gene. The V and J ends lost 0 bases and 6 bases, in that order; junction bases with no gene match: 4. This CDR3 reads CASSQDSGGGNEQFF. The CDR3 DNA reads as TGTGCCAGCAGCCAAGATTCGGGGGGGGGCAATGAGCAGTTCTTC.

Regarding this clonotype: A single base separates this from a much larger clone, so it may be a read error. The gene calls are TRBV27 and TRBJ2-7; possibly TRBD1 or TRBD2 for D (5 bases each). Per germline, CDR1 MNHEY and CDR2 SMNVEV (reference sequence). Trimming removed 9 bases from V and 4 bases from J, with 19 bases in between. The CDR3 spans 14 residues. CDR3 nucleotide sequence: TGTGCCAGAAGAGGGACGGGGAAAGGATACGAGCAGTACTTC. Amino acids: CARRGTGKGYEQYF.

This clonotype was counted many times. The V call is TRBV3-1, the J call TRBJ1-3; 7 bases are a match to TRBD1. Per the germline V gene, CDR1 is LGHDT and CDR2 is YNNKEL (reference sequence). J gave up 0 bases and V 3 bases, and 5 bases lay outside the gene matches. The CDR3 length is 16 residues. The CDR3 nucleotides are TGTGCCAGCAGCCAGATCGGGACAGCCTCTGGAAACACCATATATTTT. This gives the protein CASSQIGTASGNTIYF.

This chain connects TRBV7-2 to TRBJ1-4, with TRBD1 matching 9 bases. Germline V gene lookup returns CDR1 SGHTA and CDR2 FQGNSA. The CDR3 has 13 amino acids. The V and J ends lost 4 bases and 7 bases, in that order; junction bases with no gene match: 1. This CDR3 reads CASSSDRGEKLFF. The CDR3 DNA sequence: TGTGCCAGCAGCTCGGACAGGGGTGAAAAACTGTTTTTT.

This clonotype occurred a few times. In DNA, the CDR3 is TGTGCCAGTAATAAAGACAGAGATCAGCCCCAGCATTTT. Translation: CASNKDRDQPQHF. V usage is TRBV19 and J usage is TRBJ1-5; D is possibly TRBD1 (5 bases). The length of the CDR3 is 13 residues. The germline gives CDR1 LNHDA, CDR2 SQIVND (reference sequence). V dropped 7 bases and J dropped 5 bases, with 12 bases sitting between them.

The chain employs TRBV20-1 and TRBJ2-7; 9 nucleotides match TRBD1. The germline CDR1 and CDR2 sequences are DFQATT and SNEGSKA (reference sequence). The trim removed 5 bases at V and 1 base at J, leaving 6 bases unmatched. The CDR3 extends over 14 amino acids. The CDR3 here is CSALPGQGSYEQYF. In DNA form, the CDR3 reads TGCAGTGCTCTGCCGGGACAGGGATCCTACGAGCAGTACTTC.

A remark on this clonotype: It may be a read error: a sequence one base away is much more abundant. The CDR3 DNA sequence: TGTGCCAGCAGCAGCGAGTTTGACTATGGCTGCACCTTC. Translating gives CASSSEFDYGCTF. The gene calls are TRBV28 and TRBJ1-2; D is unresolved. This CDR3 region has 13 residues. Germline V gene lookup returns CDR1 MDHEN and CDR2 SYDVKM.

This clonotype was found a few times. The chain couples TRBV28 to TRBJ2-3, with 7 bases lining up with TRBD1. There are 14 residues in the CDR3. The V and J ends lost 4 bases and 1 base, in that order; junction bases with no gene match: 2. Germline-derived CDR1 and CDR2 are MDHEN and SYDVKM. The CDR3 DNA reads as TGTGCCAGCAGTTGGGACAGAGGCACAGATACGCAGTATTTT. Protein product: CASSWDRGTDTQYF.

This sequence joins TRBV6-2 or TRBV6-3 and TRBJ2-2; 8 bases are a match to TRBD2. Germline values: CDR1 MNHEY, CDR2 SVGEGT. Trimming took 6 bases from V and 3 from J; bases not matched to a gene: 9. This CDR3 comprises 16 residues. The CDR3 nucleotides read TGTGCCAGCAGGAGTGCGGGAGGCAGGGACACCGGGGAGCTGTTTTTT. Translation: CASRSAGGRDTGELFF.

Only a few counts were recorded for this clonotype. V and J are TRBV4-3 and TRBJ2-7; D may be TRBD2 (6 bases). The CDR3 loop spans 16 amino acids. Germline CDR1 LGHNA, CDR2 YSLEER. The V and J ends lost 4 bases and 4 bases respectively, with 20 bases between them. The CDR3 bases are TGCGCCAGCAGCCCCACCCGCGGGACGAAGGAATACGAGCAGTACTTC. Its translation is CASSPTRGTKEYEQYF.

V usage is TRBV20-1 and J usage is TRBJ2-7; either TRBD1 or TRBD2 may fit D (6 bases each). The germline V gene encodes CDR1 DFQATT and CDR2 SNEGSKA (reference sequence). The CDR3 consists of 13 residues. The ends were cut back, 1 base at V and 5 bases at J, with 12 bases in the middle. This chain's CDR3 is CSARVGGLDEQYF. DNA of the CDR3: TGCAGTGCTAGAGTGGGGGGCCTGGACGAGCAGTACTTC.

Points on this clonotype: An end of the junction does not agree with germline; a read error may underlie this. The V gene is TRBV18, the J gene TRBJ2-7, with D perhaps TRBD2 (6 bases). CDR3 length equals 16 residues. Germline lookup yields CDR1 KGHSH and CDR2 LQKENI. The chain's CDR3 is CASTPPPEGIRNEQYF. The CDR3 DNA sequence: TGTGCCAGCACACCACCCCCGGAGGGGATTCGGAACGAGCAGTACTTC.

J is TRBJ1-1 and V is TRBV20-1, with unresolved D. Trimming cost V 4 bases and J 11 bases, with 14 bases left between them. Germline V gene sequence: CDR1 DFQATT, CDR2 SNEGSKA (reference sequence). The CDR3 loop spans 11 amino acids. For the CDR3, the DNA is TGCAGTGCTAAAAGAGGAGGGATCGCTTTCTTT. This translates into CSAKRGGIAFF.

Concerning this clonotype: This CDR3 fails to terminate in the conserved phenylalanine or tryptophan, so it likely reflects a read error. The J gene is TRBJ2-7, the V gene TRBV28; TRBD1 agrees at 8 bases. From germline, CDR1 is MDHEN and CDR2 SYDVKM. The CDR3 has 13 amino acids. With V trimmed by 8 bases and J by 1 base, 4 bases remained unmatched. The CDR3 reads CASWDRTSYEQYL. CDR3 coding DNA: TGTGCCAGCTGGGACAGGACATCCTACGAGCAGTACCTC.

To note about this clonotype: The junction differs from germline at one of its ends, possibly a read error. V gene TRBV28 combines with J gene TRBJ2-7; D may match TRBD1 or TRBD2 (5 bases each). The CDR3 covers 15 residues. Germline CDR1 reads MDHEN; CDR2 reads SYDVKM. The CDR3 DNA reads as TGTGCCAGCAGTTTATCCGCCCTTGGGACCTACGAGCGGTACTTC. It encodes CASSLSALGTYERYF.

V usage is TRBV4-1 and J usage is TRBJ1-1; the D gene is possibly TRBD1 (5 bases). The ends were cut back, 4 bases at V and 1 base at J, with 13 bases in the middle. This CDR3 is 15 amino acids long. The V gene's germline CDR1 is MGHRA and CDR2 YSYEKL. CDR3: CASSRLPGQNTEAFF. CDR3 sequence (DNA): TGCGCCAGCAGCCGCCTTCCCGGACAGAACACTGAAGCTTTCTTT.

The chain links TRBV20-1 to TRBJ1-1, with 7 bases matching TRBD1. V gave up 1 base and J gave up 7 bases; unmatched junction bases: 3. The CDR3 runs to 12 residues. CDR1 and CDR2 from the germline V gene are DFQATT and SNEGSKA (reference sequence). The CDR3 region is CSARGGQYEAFF. The CDR3 DNA reads as TGCAGTGCTAGAGGGGGACAGTATGAAGCTTTCTTT.

There are many counts of this clonotype. This chain's CDR3 is CATSRATLRDTQYF. CDR3 nucleotide sequence: TGTGCCACCAGCAGAGCGACACTTCGAGATACGCAGTATTTT. The chain employs TRBV15 and TRBJ2-3; D remains unclear. Germline-derived CDR1 and CDR2 are LNHNV and YYDKDF (reference sequence). The CDR3 loop spans 14 amino acids. V lost 1 base and J 5 bases, leaving 10 bases between the germline ends.

This clonotype has a handful of counts. The chain joins TRBV6-1 to TRBJ1-5; the D is unclear. Germline loops: CDR1 MNHNS, CDR2 SASEGT. With 5 bases removed from V and 0 bases from J, the gap between germline ends came to 8 bases. The CDR3 covers 14 residues. Written as DNA, the CDR3 is TGTGCCAGCAGTTGGATAGATAGCAATCAGCCCCAGCATTTT. This translates into CASSWIDSNQPQHF.

This clonotype appeared once. The rearrangement uses TRBV9 and TRBJ2-3, with D possibly matching TRBD2 (5 bases). CDR1 is SGDLS, CDR2 YYNGEE, per germline. V dropped 4 bases and J dropped 4 bases, with 13 bases sitting between them. This CDR3 is built from 14 residues. The CDR3 sequence: CASSRSSEADTQYF. The CDR3 DNA reads TGTGCCAGCAGCCGTAGTAGCGAAGCAGATACGCAGTATTTT.

A few counts support this clonotype. The chain carries TRBV7-2 and TRBJ1-1; tentative D call: TRBD1 (6 bases). The CDR3 runs 16 residues. V lost 10 bases and J lost 2, with 23 bases in between. The germline CDR1 and CDR2 sequences are SGHTA and FQGNSA. The CDR3 nucleotides read TGTGCCACTCCGCCTCTTACAGGGATAGGAAACACTGAAGCTTTCTTT. Protein product: CATPPLTGIGNTEAFF.

The V call is TRBV7-2, the J call TRBJ2-7, with 11 bases that match TRBD2. CDR3 length: 16 residues. The trim removed 5 bases at V and 2 bases at J, leaving 8 bases unmatched. Germline CDR1 reads SGHTA; CDR2 reads FQGNSA. Written as DNA, the CDR3 is TGTGCCAGCAGCGCCAGACTAGCGGGGCTACCCTACGAGCAGTACTTC. This sequence encodes CASSARLAGLPYEQYF.

The chain recombines TRBV7-3 with TRBJ2-3; 10 bases are a match to TRBD2. The V gene's germline CDR1 is SGHTA and CDR2 FQGTGA. This CDR3 is built from 16 residues. The V segment lost 5 bases and the J segment 2 bases; nucleotides outside the gene matches: 7. Here the CDR3 reads CASSRGLADYTDTQYF. CDR3 nucleotide sequence: TGTGCCAGCAGCAGAGGACTAGCGGACTACACAGATACGCAGTATTTT.

The J gene is TRBJ1-5, the V gene TRBV19; no clear D. The germline V and J ends were trimmed by 5 bases and 0 bases, with 8 bases remaining between them. The CDR3 runs to 14 residues. Per the germline V gene, CDR1 is LNHDA and CDR2 is SQIVND (reference sequence). Here the CDR3 reads CASSRIFSNQPQHF. The DNA for the CDR3 is TGTGCCAGTAGTCGTATCTTTAGCAATCAGCCCCAGCATTTT.

This clonotype was seen a handful of times. The genes are TRBV15 and TRBJ2-7; unclear D gene. Between the trimmed V and J ends, which lost 1 base and 1 base, there was a span of 8 bases. CDR3 length: 14 amino acids. Germline CDR1 and CDR2: LNHNV and YYDKDF (reference sequence). The CDR3 protein is CATSRGLGSYEQYF. DNA for the CDR3: TGTGCCACCAGCAGAGGTCTGGGGTCCTACGAGCAGTACTTC.